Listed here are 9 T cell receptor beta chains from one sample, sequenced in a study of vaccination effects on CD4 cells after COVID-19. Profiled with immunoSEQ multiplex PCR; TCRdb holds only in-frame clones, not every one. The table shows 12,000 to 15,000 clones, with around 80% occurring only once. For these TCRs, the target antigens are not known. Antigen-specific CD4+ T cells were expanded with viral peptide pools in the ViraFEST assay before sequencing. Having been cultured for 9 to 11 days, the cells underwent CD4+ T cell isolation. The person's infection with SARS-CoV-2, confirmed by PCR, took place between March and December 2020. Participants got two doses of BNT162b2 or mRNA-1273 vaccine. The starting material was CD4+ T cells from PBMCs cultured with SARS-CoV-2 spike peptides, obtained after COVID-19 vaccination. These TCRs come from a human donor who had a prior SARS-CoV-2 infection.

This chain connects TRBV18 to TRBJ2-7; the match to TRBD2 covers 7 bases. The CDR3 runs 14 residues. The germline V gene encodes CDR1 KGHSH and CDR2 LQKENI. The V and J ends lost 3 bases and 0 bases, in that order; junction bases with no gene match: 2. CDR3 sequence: CASSPLADSYEQYF. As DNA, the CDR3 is TGTGCCAGCTCACCCCTAGCGGACTCCTACGAGCAGTACTTC.

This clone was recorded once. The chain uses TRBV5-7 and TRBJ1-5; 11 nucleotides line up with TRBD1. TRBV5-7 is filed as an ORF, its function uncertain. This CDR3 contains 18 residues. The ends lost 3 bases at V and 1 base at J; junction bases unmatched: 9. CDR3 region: CASSSDRGHVSSNQPQHF. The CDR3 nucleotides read TGTGCCAGCAGCTCGGACAGGGGGCACGTATCGAGCAATCAGCCCCAGCATTTT.

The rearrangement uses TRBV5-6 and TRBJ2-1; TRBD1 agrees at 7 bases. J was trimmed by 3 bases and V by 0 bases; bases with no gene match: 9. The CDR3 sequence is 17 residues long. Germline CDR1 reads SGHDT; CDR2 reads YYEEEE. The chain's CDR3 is CASSLEVAQGSYNEQFF. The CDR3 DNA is TGTGCCAGCAGCTTGGAGGTAGCACAGGGGAGCTACAATGAGCAGTTCTTC.

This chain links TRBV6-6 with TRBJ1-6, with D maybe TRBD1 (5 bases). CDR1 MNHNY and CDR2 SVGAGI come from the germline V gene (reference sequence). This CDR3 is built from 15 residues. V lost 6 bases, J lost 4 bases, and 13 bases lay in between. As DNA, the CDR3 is TGTGCCAGCAGACCGGGGGACGGTTATAATTCACCCCTCCACTTT. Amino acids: CASRPGDGYNSPLHF.

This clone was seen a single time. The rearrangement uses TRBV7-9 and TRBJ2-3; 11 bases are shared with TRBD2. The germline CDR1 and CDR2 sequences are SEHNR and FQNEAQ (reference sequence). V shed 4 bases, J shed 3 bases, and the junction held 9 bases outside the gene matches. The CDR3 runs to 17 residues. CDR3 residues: CASSYGNSGGATDTQYF. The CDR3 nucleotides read TGTGCCAGCAGCTACGGAAATAGCGGGGGGGCAACAGATACGCAGTATTTT.

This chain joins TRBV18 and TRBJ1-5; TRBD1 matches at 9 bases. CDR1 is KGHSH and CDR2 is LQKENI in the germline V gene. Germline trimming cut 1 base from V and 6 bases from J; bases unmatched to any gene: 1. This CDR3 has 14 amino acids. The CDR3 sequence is CASSPRDRVQPQHF. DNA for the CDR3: TGTGCCAGCTCACCACGGGACAGGGTTCAGCCCCAGCATTTT.

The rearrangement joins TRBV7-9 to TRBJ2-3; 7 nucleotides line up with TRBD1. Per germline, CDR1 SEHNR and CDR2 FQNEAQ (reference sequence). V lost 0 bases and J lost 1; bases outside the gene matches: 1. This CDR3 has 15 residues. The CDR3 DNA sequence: TGTGCCAGCAGCTTAGCAAGGGGGCGCACAGATACGCAGTATTTT. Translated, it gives CASSLARGRTDTQYF.

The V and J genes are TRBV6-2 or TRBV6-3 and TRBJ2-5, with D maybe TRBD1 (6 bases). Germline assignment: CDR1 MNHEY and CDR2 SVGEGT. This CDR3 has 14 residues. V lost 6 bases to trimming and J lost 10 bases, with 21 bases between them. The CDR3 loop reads CASSRLGQDWIQYF. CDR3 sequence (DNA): TGTGCCAGCAGCCGACTGGGACAAGATTGGATCCAGTACTTC.

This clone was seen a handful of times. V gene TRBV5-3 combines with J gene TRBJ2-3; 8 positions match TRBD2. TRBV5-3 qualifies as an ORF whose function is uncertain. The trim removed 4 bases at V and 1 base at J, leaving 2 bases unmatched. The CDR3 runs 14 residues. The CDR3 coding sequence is TGTGCCAGAAGCGTGACTAGCGGCACAGATACGCAGTATTTT. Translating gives CARSVTSGTDTQYF.